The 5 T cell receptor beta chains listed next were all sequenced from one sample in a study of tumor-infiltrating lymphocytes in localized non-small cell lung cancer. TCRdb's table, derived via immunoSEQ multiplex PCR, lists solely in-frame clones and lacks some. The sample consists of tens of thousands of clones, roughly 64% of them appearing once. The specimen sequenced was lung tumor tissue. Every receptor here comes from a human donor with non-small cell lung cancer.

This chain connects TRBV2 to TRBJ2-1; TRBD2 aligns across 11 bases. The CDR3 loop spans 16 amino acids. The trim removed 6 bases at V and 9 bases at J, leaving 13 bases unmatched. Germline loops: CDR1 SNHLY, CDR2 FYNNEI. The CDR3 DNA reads TGTGCCAGCAGCTTATTTAGCGGGAGGGGGCGGACTGAGCAGTTCTTC. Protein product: CASSLFSGRGRTEQFF. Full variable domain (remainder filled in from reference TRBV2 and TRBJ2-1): EPEVTQTPSHQVTQMGQEVILRCVPISNHLYFYWYRQILGQKVEFLVSFYNNEISEKSEIFDDQFSVERPDGSNFTLKIRSTKLEDSAMYFCASSLFSGRGRTEQFFGPGTRLTVL.

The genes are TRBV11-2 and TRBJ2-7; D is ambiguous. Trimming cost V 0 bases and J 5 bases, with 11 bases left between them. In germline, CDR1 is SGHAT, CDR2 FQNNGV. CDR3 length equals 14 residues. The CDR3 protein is CASSLDRRSDEQYF. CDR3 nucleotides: TGTGCCAGCAGCTTAGACAGGCGGTCCGACGAGCAGTACTTC.

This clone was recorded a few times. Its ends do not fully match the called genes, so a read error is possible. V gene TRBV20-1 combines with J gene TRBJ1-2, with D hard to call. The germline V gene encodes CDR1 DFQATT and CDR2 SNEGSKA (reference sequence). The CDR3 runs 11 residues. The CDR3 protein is CSARDTYGYTF. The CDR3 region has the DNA TGCAGTGCTCGAGACACCTATGGCTACACCTTC.

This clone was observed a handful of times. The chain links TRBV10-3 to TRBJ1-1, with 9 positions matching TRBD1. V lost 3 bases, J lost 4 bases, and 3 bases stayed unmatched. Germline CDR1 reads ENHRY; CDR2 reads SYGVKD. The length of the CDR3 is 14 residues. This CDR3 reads CAISEQGAITEAFF. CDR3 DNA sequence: TGTGCCATCAGTGAACAGGGGGCTATCACTGAAGCTTTCTTT.

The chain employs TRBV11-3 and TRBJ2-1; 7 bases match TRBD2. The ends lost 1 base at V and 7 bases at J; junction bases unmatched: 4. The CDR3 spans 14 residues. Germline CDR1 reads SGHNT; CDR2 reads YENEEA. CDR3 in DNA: TGTGCCAGCAGCTTAGCGGGAGGAACGAATGAGCAGTTCTTC. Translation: CASSLAGGTNEQFF.